This T cell receptor beta chain emerged from a study of cytomegalovirus exposure and HLA in healthy donors. Findings of the study overall: Most TCR sequences were rare, but some public TCRs occurred in many donors. There were about 160 TCR beta chains listed as cytomegalovirus-associated.

As to this clone: The antigen remains undetermined.

V lost 5 bases, J lost 0 bases, and 9 bases stayed unmatched. The CDR3 totals 19 residues. Germline V gene lookup returns CDR1 MRHNA and CDR2 SNTAGT. Sequencing was performed with immunoSEQ multiplex PCR; in TCRdb, only in-frame clones are kept and a portion is missing. The table has about 330,000 clones, 75% to 90% seen once; the top ten hold 0.7% to 0.85%. This rearrangement joins TRBV6-4 to TRBJ2-1; 14 bases are shared with TRBD2. Sequences were obtained from PBMCs. This TCR came from a woman in her late teens or twenties in good health and CMV-seronegative. The CDR3 DNA sequence: TGTGCCAGCAGTCCCGCCGGGACTAGCGGGAGTCGCTCCTACAATGAGCAGTTCTTC. Translation: CASSPAGTSGSRSYNEQFF.